The next 24 T cell receptor beta chains were all read from a single sample in a study of CD8+ T cells in alopecia areata. This sample's treatment: oral pan-JAK inhibitor, 5-10 mg twice daily. Extraction and reverse transcription of RNA yielded cDNA as the sequencing template. Sequencing used immunoSEQ multiplex PCR; TCRdb keeps in-frame clones, though not all of them. Of some 180,000 clones in the sample, roughly 50% are singletons; the top ten hold more than 10%. The sample in question was CD8+ T cells sorted from blood, obtained at week 24, from a patient treated with tofacitinib. The receptors derive from a human donor with alopecia areata.

The chain employs TRBV30 and TRBJ1-1; D is uncertain. This CDR3 has 11 residues. V lost 6 bases and J 1 base, leaving 6 bases between the germline ends. The germline CDR1 and CDR2 sequences are GTSNPN and SVGIG (reference sequence). The CDR3 protein is CACQENTEAFF. CDR3 bases: TGTGCCTGTCAGGAGAACACTGAAGCTTTCTTT.

V usage is TRBV6-5 and J usage is TRBJ1-1; 7 bases agree with TRBD1. The CDR3 runs to 13 residues. Looked up from germline, CDR1 is MNHEY and CDR2 is SVGAGI. The V and J ends lost 5 bases and 4 bases, in that order; junction bases with no gene match: 4. CDR3: CASSRQGSTEAFF. The CDR3 bases are TGTGCCAGCAGTCGACAGGGAAGCACTGAAGCTTTCTTT.

The rearrangement links TRBV29-1 to TRBJ2-7, with 12 bases aligning to TRBD1. This CDR3 spans 17 amino acids. The junction had 14 bases not matched to a gene; V was cut back by 6 bases and J by 2 bases. Looked up from germline, CDR1 is SQVTM and CDR2 is ANQGSEA. CDR3 loop: CSVRGQGAPWVAYEQYF. The CDR3 DNA is TGCAGCGTAAGGGGACAGGGGGCCCCCTGGGTGGCCTACGAGCAGTACTTC.

The chain has TRBV27 and TRBJ1-4; D gene uncertain. The V gene lost 4 bases and the J gene lost 6 bases, with 9 bases spanning the gap. The germline V gene encodes CDR1 MNHEY and CDR2 SMNVEV (reference sequence). This CDR3 is 13 amino acids long. CDR3 residues: CASSSSTYEKLFF. CDR3 bases: TGTGCCAGCAGTTCGAGCACTTATGAAAAACTGTTTTTT.

J is TRBJ1-1 and V is TRBV29-1; D unresolved. The V end lost 4 bases, the J end lost 0 bases, and 12 bases lay between the germline ends. The CDR3 is 14 residues long. Per the germline V gene, CDR1 is SQVTM and CDR2 is ANQGSEA. CDR3 amino acids: CSVVKGSMNTEAFF. DNA of the CDR3: TGCAGCGTTGTTAAAGGGTCAATGAACACTGAAGCTTTCTTT.

This clone occurred a few times. The J gene is TRBJ2-2, the V gene TRBV7-9, with 8 bases matching TRBD1. Trimming cost V 3 bases and J 0 bases; bases outside gene matches: 3. Germline assignment: CDR1 SEHNR and CDR2 FQNEAQ (reference sequence). The CDR3 runs 16 residues. The CDR3 protein is CASSLPGGANTGELFF. CDR3 DNA: TGTGCCAGCAGCTTGCCAGGGGGCGCGAACACCGGGGAGCTGTTTTTT.

This clone was seen once. The identical CDR3 is also encoded by other nucleotide sequences in the sample. V and J are TRBV7-2 and TRBJ2-7; 8 nucleotides line up with TRBD1. With V trimmed by 3 bases and J by 1 base, 2 bases remained unmatched. This CDR3 is built from 14 residues. The germline CDR1 and CDR2 sequences are SGHTA and FQGNSA. The CDR3 loop reads CASSFGQGSYEQYF. The CDR3 region has the DNA TGTGCCAGCAGCTTCGGACAGGGATCCTACGAGCAGTACTTC.

This clone was observed a few times. The chain links TRBV4-3 to TRBJ2-4, with TRBD1 identical over 9 bases. The ends lost 3 bases at V and 1 base at J; junction bases unmatched: 4. This CDR3 comprises 16 residues. Germline lookup yields CDR1 LGHNA and CDR2 YSLEER. CDR3 protein: CASSQGTGPAKNIQYF. For the CDR3, the DNA is TGCGCCAGCAGCCAGGGGACAGGGCCGGCCAAAAACATTCAGTACTTC.

The chain joins TRBV2 to TRBJ2-3, with D possibly matching TRBD2 (5 bases). Germline CDR1 reads SNHLY; CDR2 reads FYNNEI. V was trimmed by 7 bases and J by 4 bases, leaving 9 bases between them. The CDR3 covers 12 residues. CDR3 residues: CASTFGADTQYF. In DNA form, the CDR3 reads TGTGCCAGCACCTTCGGGGCAGATACGCAGTATTTT.

This chain joins TRBV29-1 and TRBJ1-2; D gene uncertain. The CDR3 consists of 14 residues. Trimming removed 0 bases at V and 4 bases at J, with 12 bases between. Germline values: CDR1 SQVTM, CDR2 ANQGSEA. In DNA form, the CDR3 reads TGCAGCGTTGAAGAACGCCAGGCCCTCTATGGCTACACCTTC. This encodes CSVEERQALYGYTF.

This clone occurred a few times. The V and J genes are TRBV9 and TRBJ2-5; D is uncertain. This CDR3 spans 14 amino acids. CDR1 SGDLS and CDR2 YYNGEE come from the germline V gene. V lost 0 bases to trimming and J lost 5 bases, with 11 bases between them. The CDR3 reads CASSVGFDLETQYF. The CDR3 DNA reads as TGTGCCAGCAGCGTAGGTTTTGACCTGGAGACCCAGTACTTC.

The chain recombines TRBV6-5 with TRBJ1-1; D is possibly TRBD1 (5 bases). The CDR3 length is 12 residues. Trimming took 4 bases from V and 8 from J, leaving 11 bases between them. CDR1 is MNHEY and CDR2 is SVGAGI in the germline V gene. The CDR3 DNA is TGTGCCAGCAGTTTCCAGGGTGCCGAAGCTTTCTTT. This gives the protein CASSFQGAEAFF.

V is TRBV5-4 and J is TRBJ2-7, with no clear D. The CDR3 runs to 14 residues. V dropped 2 bases and J dropped 5 bases, with 14 bases sitting between them. Germline values: CDR1 SGHNT, CDR2 YYREEE (reference sequence). The CDR3 DNA sequence: TGTGCCAGCAGCTTCAGTTCGGGTCCCGACGAGCAGTACTTC. This gives the protein CASSFSSGPDEQYF.

The chain couples TRBV7-8 to TRBJ2-3; TRBD2 agrees at 8 bases. V shed 7 bases and J 3 bases; nucleotides not matched to a gene: 9. This CDR3 spans 15 amino acids. Germline V gene data show CDR1 as SGHVS and CDR2 as FQNEAQ. CDR3 sequence (DNA): TGTGCCAGCACCGACCTCGGGGGGGAGACAGATACGCAGTATTTT. Amino acid sequence: CASTDLGGETDTQYF. The full variable domain, with the rest looked up from reference TRBV7-8 and TRBJ2-3, is GAGVSQSPRYKVAKRGQDVALRCDPISGHVSLFWYQQALGQGPEFLTYFQNEAQLDKSGLPSDRFFAERPEGSVSTLKIQRTQQEDSAVYLCASTDLGGETDTQYFGPGTRLTVL.

This clone came up a few times. V usage is TRBV25-1 and J usage is TRBJ1-2, with a possible D match to TRBD1 (5 bases). V lost 2 bases and J 6 bases, leaving 10 bases between the germline ends. This CDR3 has 13 residues. Germline lookup yields CDR1 MGHDK and CDR2 SYGVNS. The CDR3 here is CASSELTRDGYTF. CDR3 sequence (DNA): TGTGCCAGCAGTGAACTTACCAGGGATGGCTACACCTTC.

The gene calls are TRBV2 and TRBJ1-1; D is uncertain. Germline-derived CDR1 and CDR2 are SNHLY and FYNNEI. V gave up 3 bases and J gave up 7 bases, with 12 bases separating them. The length of the CDR3 is 13 residues. The CDR3 loop reads CASSEVKTIEAFF. As DNA, the CDR3 is TGTGCCAGCAGTGAGGTCAAAACGATTGAAGCTTTCTTT.

The chain carries TRBV29-1 and TRBJ2-1, with a possible D match to TRBD2 (6 bases). Germline CDR1 is SQVTM and CDR2 is ANQGSEA. V was cut by 6 bases and J by 4 bases, with 13 bases left in between. This CDR3 contains 13 residues. CDR3 region: CSVGGGQYNEQFF. In DNA, the CDR3 is TGCAGCGTGGGCGGAGGGCAGTACAATGAGCAGTTCTTC.

In its sample, this clone was seen a few times. J is TRBJ1-1 and V is TRBV7-9; 9 bases are shared with TRBD1. Germline V lookup: CDR1 SEHNR, CDR2 FQNEAQ (reference sequence). Trimming took 5 bases from V and 0 from J; bases not matched to a gene: 4. CDR3 length equals 15 residues. The CDR3 spells CASSEGQGMNTEAFF. CDR3 in DNA: TGTGCCAGCAGCGAAGGACAGGGGATGAACACTGAAGCTTTCTTT.

This CDR3 is CASSLPSGQGRGETQYF. The CDR3 coding sequence is TGTGCCAGCAGCCTACCATCAGGACAGGGGAGGGGAGAGACCCAGTACTTC. The rearrangement links TRBV7-8 to TRBJ2-5; 9 bases agree with TRBD1. Germline V gene sequence: CDR1 SGHVS, CDR2 FQNEAQ. The CDR3 totals 17 residues. Trimming removed 5 bases from V and 4 bases from J; junction bases left unmatched: 14.

The V gene is TRBV27, the J gene TRBJ1-1; 7 positions match TRBD1. The CDR3 totals 15 residues. The germline CDR1 and CDR2 sequences are MNHEY and SMNVEV (reference sequence). The trim removed 0 bases at V and 10 bases at J, leaving 11 bases unmatched. CDR3 amino acids: CASSLSGRGTSGAFF. The CDR3 coding sequence is TGTGCCAGCAGTTTATCGGGCAGGGGGACCTCGGGAGCTTTCTTT.

Only a few counts were recorded for this clone. The rearrangement links TRBV29-1 to TRBJ2-2; D gene uncertain. V lost 0 bases to trimming and J lost 0 bases, with 5 bases between them. Germline V gene data show CDR1 as SQVTM and CDR2 as ANQGSEA. The CDR3 length is 14 residues. The CDR3 spells CSVEDPSNTGELFF. The CDR3 DNA reads TGCAGCGTTGAAGATCCGTCGAACACCGGGGAGCTGTTTTTT.

The V gene is TRBV6-5, the J gene TRBJ2-4; tentatively, D is TRBD1 or TRBD2 (5 bases each). Per germline, CDR1 MNHEY and CDR2 SVGAGI. The CDR3 contains 13 residues. Trimming cost V 5 bases and J 7 bases, with 12 bases left between them. The CDR3 spells CASSPGTGNIQYF. The CDR3 DNA follows: TGTGCCAGCAGTCCCGGGACGGGGAACATTCAGTACTTC.

In its sample, this clone was seen a few times. This chain joins TRBV5-1 and TRBJ1-5; D perhaps matches TRBD1 (6 bases). The CDR3 totals 15 residues. V dropped 2 bases and J dropped 1 base, with 10 bases sitting between them. Germline V gene lookup returns CDR1 SGHRS and CDR2 YFSETQ. The CDR3 DNA reads as TGCGCCAGCAGCTTTAGGGGGGAAAGCAATCAGCCCCAGCATTTT. Its translation is CASSFRGESNQPQHF.

The chain has TRBV11-2 and TRBJ2-6; D not certain. Trimming took 0 bases from V and 0 from J, leaving 6 bases between them. CDR3 length: 16 amino acids. Germline-derived CDR1 and CDR2 are SGHAT and FQNNGV. CDR3 sequence reads: CASSLDYTSGANVLTF. In nucleotides, the CDR3 is TGTGCCAGCAGCTTAGACTACACCTCTGGGGCCAACGTCCTGACTTTC. Full variable domain (rest looked up from reference TRBV11-2 and TRBJ2-6): EAGVAQSPRYKIIEKRQSVAFWCNPISGHATLYWYQQILGQGPKLLIQFQNNGVVDDSQLPKDRFSAERLKGVDSTLKIQPAKLEDSAVYLCASSLDYTSGANVLTFGAGSRLTVL.